The 22 T cell receptor beta chains below all came from one sample that was sequenced in a study of PD-1 blockade in classical Hodgkin lymphoma. Sample time point: cycle 4 day 1 (C4D1), after more than five weeks of nivolumab. Relapse after autologous stem cell transplantation occurred in every patient, and brentuximab vedotin exposure varied. Some clones are missing from TCRdb's copy, which holds only in-frame ones; the method was immunoSEQ multiplex PCR. The sample has about 94,000 clones; 90% to 95% are singletons. Source: peripheral blood mononuclear cells (PBMCs), taken before the fourth cycle of nivolumab. The receptors shown here come from a human donor with classical Hodgkin lymphoma.

The rearrangement links TRBV5-1 to TRBJ2-7, with D possibly being TRBD2 (5 bases). The CDR3 has 14 residues. Trimming removed 2 bases from V and 6 bases from J, with 15 bases in between. Germline V gives CDR1 SGHRS, CDR2 YFSETQ. CDR3 in amino acids: CASSLNSWAGEQYF. For the CDR3, the DNA is TGCGCCAGCAGCTTAAATAGTTGGGCGGGCGAGCAGTACTTC. Based on the CDR3 plus reference TRBV5-1 and TRBJ2-7, the full variable domain is KAGVTQTPRYLIKTRGQQVTLSCSPISGHRSVSWYQQTPGQGLQFLFEYFSETQRNKGNFPGRFSGRQFSNSRSEMNVSTLELGDSALYLCASSLNSWAGEQYFGPGTRLTVT.

CDR3 sequence: CASSSLTDTQYF. In nucleotides, the CDR3 is TGTGCCAGTAGTAGCTTGACAGATACGCAGTATTTT. The rearrangement uses TRBV19 and TRBJ2-3; the D is unclear. Trimming pared 4 bases from V and 3 bases from J, leaving 5 bases between. Germline-derived CDR1 and CDR2 are LNHDA and SQIVND (reference sequence). The CDR3 has 12 amino acids. Filled out from reference TRBV19 and TRBJ2-3, the complete variable domain reads DGGITQSPKYLFRKEGQNVTLSCEQNLNHDAMYWYRQDPGQGLRLIYYSQIVNDFQKGDIAEGYSVSREKKESFPLTVTSAQKNPTAFYLCASSSLTDTQYFGPGTRLTVL.

The V gene is TRBV5-1, the J gene TRBJ2-2; D gene ambiguous. The V and J ends lost 3 bases and 0 bases respectively, with 9 bases between them. From germline, CDR1 is SGHRS and CDR2 YFSETQ. The CDR3 covers 15 residues. The CDR3 sequence: CASSWGNANTGELFF. The CDR3 bases are TGCGCCAGCAGCTGGGGAAACGCGAACACCGGGGAGCTGTTTTTT.

The CDR3 sequence is CASTPRLAARTDTQYF. CDR3 DNA: TGCGCCAGCACCCCTAGACTAGCGGCCCGCACAGATACGCAGTATTTT. The chain couples TRBV5-1 to TRBJ2-3; 9 bases are shared with TRBD2. The CDR3 consists of 16 residues. J lost 1 base, V lost 6 bases, and 9 bases had no gene match. CDR1 is SGHRS and CDR2 is YFSETQ in the germline V gene.

The V call is TRBV10-3, the J call TRBJ1-2; D not certain. The CDR3 is 13 residues long. Trimming took off 4 bases at V and 2 bases at J, with 8 bases between the two ends. Germline assignment: CDR1 ENHRY and CDR2 SYGVKD. CDR3 loop: CAISGQLNYGYTF. For the CDR3, the DNA is TGTGCCATCAGTGGGCAGTTGAACTATGGCTACACCTTC.

J is TRBJ1-5 and V is TRBV6-1; unclear D gene. The CDR3 consists of 15 residues. Germline assignment: CDR1 MNHNS and CDR2 SASEGT. V lost 7 bases and J lost 0, with 13 bases in between. DNA of the CDR3: TGTGCCAGCAAGAGTGTGGTCTTTAGCAATCAGCCCCAGCATTTT. Its protein is CASKSVVFSNQPQHF.

V gene TRBV4-1 combines with J gene TRBJ2-7; perhaps TRBD2 as D (5 bases). V was pared by 5 bases and J by 4 bases, with 24 bases between. Germline V gives CDR1 MGHRA, CDR2 YSYEKL. This CDR3 is 17 amino acids long. CDR3 protein: CASSSDTLWTGIYEQYF. The CDR3 nucleotides are TGCGCCAGCAGCAGCGACACCCTATGGACTGGAATTTACGAGCAGTACTTC.

The rearrangement joins TRBV10-1 to TRBJ2-5; 10 bases agree with TRBD2. This CDR3 contains 15 residues. Germline V lookup: CDR1 WNHNN, CDR2 SYGVQD (reference sequence). Germline trimming cut 4 bases from V and 5 bases from J; bases unmatched to any gene: 7. CDR3 coding DNA: TGCGCCAGCAGTGTCGGAACTAGCGGGACGGAGACCCAGTACTTC. Translating it yields CASSVGTSGTETQYF.

The chain recombines TRBV2 with TRBJ1-2, with TRBD1 as a possible D gene (5 bases). Between the trimmed V and J ends, which lost 4 bases and 4 bases, there was a span of 13 bases. The CDR3 sequence is 14 residues long. Germline V gives CDR1 SNHLY, CDR2 FYNNEI. The CDR3 sequence: CASSVERGFYGYTF. CDR3 DNA: TGTGCCAGCAGTGTGGAACGGGGCTTCTATGGCTACACCTTC.

V usage is TRBV6-1 and J usage is TRBJ1-2; D is undetermined. Germline lookup yields CDR1 MNHNS and CDR2 SASEGT. The ends were cut back, 5 bases at V and 8 bases at J, with 6 bases in the middle. CDR3 length equals 10 residues. CDR3 protein: CASSMGGYTF. As DNA, the CDR3 is TGTGCCAGCAGTATGGGCGGCTACACCTTC.

This clone has more than one count but fewer than ten. The chain couples TRBV5-1 to TRBJ2-7, with TRBD2 identical over 9 bases. This CDR3 contains 18 residues. Germline V gene lookup returns CDR1 SGHRS and CDR2 YFSETQ. The J segment lost 2 bases and the V segment lost 4 bases, leaving 16 bases of the junction unmatched. DNA of the CDR3: TGCGCCAGCAGCACGCGCCGATTAGCGGGAGCCCCCCCCTACGAGCAGTACTTC. The encoded protein is CASSTRRLAGAPPYEQYF.

The chain links TRBV5-4 to TRBJ1-2; D is unresolved. Trimming cost V 1 base and J 5 bases, with 6 bases left between them. The CDR3 sequence is 12 residues long. From germline, CDR1 is SGHNT and CDR2 YYREEE (reference sequence). The CDR3 DNA sequence: TGTGCCAGCAGCTTGACGCCTTATGGCTACACCTTC. This gives the protein CASSLTPYGYTF.

The chain employs TRBV27 and TRBJ1-5, with D tentatively TRBD1 (6 bases). Germline lookup yields CDR1 MNHEY and CDR2 SMNVEV (reference sequence). CDR3 size: 14 residues. V was clipped by 2 bases and J by 2 bases, with 7 bases between them. CDR3 residues: CASSLRQGNQPQHF. As DNA, the CDR3 is TGTGCCAGCAGTTTAAGACAGGGCAATCAGCCCCAGCATTTT.

J is TRBJ2-1 and V is TRBV7-3; D unclear. The V end lost 0 bases, the J end lost 5 bases, and 2 bases lay between the germline ends. This CDR3 is built from 12 residues. Germline V gives CDR1 SGHTA, CDR2 FQGTGA. The CDR3 nucleotides are TGTGCCAGCAGCTTAACGAACAATGAGCAGTTCTTC. Its translation is CASSLTNNEQFF.

The chain combines TRBV19 with TRBJ2-1, with 9 nucleotides matching TRBD2. Trimming removed 1 base from V and 7 bases from J; junction bases left unmatched: 8. Per germline, CDR1 LNHDA and CDR2 SQIVND (reference sequence). This CDR3 comprises 16 residues. CDR3 protein: CASSIGGGRAWNEQFF. The CDR3, as DNA: TGTGCCAGTAGTATAGGGGGCGGGAGGGCTTGGAATGAGCAGTTCTTC.

The genes are TRBV5-4 and TRBJ2-7; 8 bases agree with TRBD1. Germline values: CDR1 SGHNT, CDR2 YYREEE (reference sequence). This CDR3 spans 15 amino acids. After removal of 2 bases from V and 2 bases from J, the junction contained 6 bases not matched to a gene. The CDR3 DNA follows: TGTGCCAGCAGCTTAGACAGGGGTTTCACCTACGAGCAGTACTTC. Amino acids: CASSLDRGFTYEQYF.

The V and J genes are TRBV10-3 and TRBJ2-7; D may be TRBD1 (6 bases). The CDR3 runs to 11 residues. The germline V gene has CDR1 ENHRY and CDR2 SYGVKD. Trimming removed 9 bases at V and 3 bases at J, with 9 bases between. The CDR3 sequence: CAIAQGYEQYF. CDR3 coding DNA: TGTGCCATAGCACAGGGCTACGAGCAGTACTTC.

This rearrangement joins TRBV28 to TRBJ2-7; perhaps TRBD2 as D (6 bases). The germline V gene has CDR1 MDHEN and CDR2 SYDVKM. This CDR3 region has 16 residues. Trimming removed 2 bases from V and 0 bases from J, with 14 bases in between. DNA for the CDR3: TGTGCCAGCAGTTTACCCGGGAGACAATACTCCTACGAGCAGTACTTC. Translating it yields CASSLPGRQYSYEQYF.

V is TRBV18 and J is TRBJ2-5; the match to TRBD1 covers 9 bases. CDR1 is KGHSH, CDR2 LQKENI, per germline. The J segment lost 4 bases and the V segment lost 6 bases, leaving 3 bases of the junction unmatched. The CDR3 loop spans 13 amino acids. The CDR3 spells CASSGQGPETQYF. Written as DNA, the CDR3 is TGTGCCAGCTCGGGACAGGGCCCAGAGACCCAGTACTTC.

CDR3 loop: CASSPRFLDNEQFF. DNA of the CDR3: TGTGCCAGCAGCCCCAGATTTTTGGACAATGAGCAGTTCTTC. This chain uses TRBV7-9 with TRBJ2-1; D not certain. Germline CDR1 reads SEHNR; CDR2 reads FQNEAQ (reference sequence). The V end was cut by 5 bases, the J end by 5 bases, with 13 bases between. This CDR3 comprises 14 residues.

The rearrangement joins TRBV7-9 to TRBJ2-7; 9 nucleotides line up with TRBD2. CDR1 and CDR2 from the germline V gene are SEHNR and FQNEAQ (reference sequence). The ends lost 4 bases at V and 2 bases at J; junction bases unmatched: 6. The CDR3 is 15 residues long. The CDR3 region is CASSSRTSATYEQYF. The CDR3 DNA reads as TGTGCCAGCAGCTCACGGACTAGCGCTACCTACGAGCAGTACTTC.

The CDR3 region is CASSEVRTPLNEQFF. The CDR3 DNA is TGTGCCAGCAGTGAAGTACGGACTCCGTTGAATGAGCAGTTCTTC. This chain connects TRBV2 to TRBJ2-1; D perhaps matches TRBD2 (5 bases). Germline lookup yields CDR1 SNHLY and CDR2 FYNNEI. The CDR3 totals 15 residues. V was shortened by 1 base and J by 7 bases, with 14 bases between the two germline ends.